The next 20 T cell receptor beta chains were all read from a single sample in a study of blood T cell repertoires in COVID-19. Generated by immunoSEQ multiplex PCR, the TCRdb table keeps only in-frame clones and is missing some. The profile shows about 59,000 clones, around 73% of them singletons. Sequencing was performed on peripheral blood. These receptors all come from a man aged 80 or over with acute or convalescent COVID-19.

This chain links TRBV11-3 with TRBJ2-2; possible D gene TRBD2, 7 bases. The CDR3 length is 15 residues. The V end lost 3 bases, the J end lost 6 bases, and 14 bases lay between the germline ends. Germline lookup yields CDR1 SGHNT and CDR2 YENEEA. As DNA, the CDR3 is TGTGCCAGCAGCTTCGTGGGGGGGCCTCCCGGGGAGCTGTTTTTT. It codes for CASSFVGGPPGELFF.

This clone was observed many times. The chain has TRBV28 and TRBJ2-2; the match to TRBD1 covers 8 bases. Germline CDR1 is MDHEN and CDR2 is SYDVKM. This CDR3 has 15 residues. V was clipped by 6 bases and J by 6 bases; unmatched bases: 9. The CDR3 DNA reads TGTGCCAGCAGAACCCCGGACAGGGCGTCCGGGGAGCTGTTTTTT. This codes for CASRTPDRASGELFF.

The chain is built from TRBV4-2 and TRBJ2-1; 8 nucleotides agree with TRBD1. V shed 1 base and J 9 bases; nucleotides not matched to a gene: 8. The CDR3 is made up of 15 amino acids. Germline assignment: CDR1 LGHNA and CDR2 YNFKEQ. The CDR3 nucleotides are TGTGCCAGCAGCCAAGCCCCAGGGGGCGTACGTGAGCAGTTCTTC. This translates into CASSQAPGGVREQFF.

V is TRBV2 and J is TRBJ2-7; the match to TRBD2 covers 15 bases. There are 17 residues in the CDR3. Germline lookup yields CDR1 SNHLY and CDR2 FYNNEI. The ends lost 6 bases at V and 0 bases at J; junction bases unmatched: 6. CDR3 sequence reads: CASRPGLAGGSSYEQYF. CDR3 coding DNA: TGTGCCAGCAGACCGGGACTAGCGGGAGGTAGCTCCTACGAGCAGTACTTC.

This sequence joins TRBV5-1 and TRBJ2-1, with TRBD2 as a possible D gene (5 bases). CDR3 length equals 13 residues. Trimming removed 2 bases at V and 8 bases at J, with 11 bases between. Per germline, CDR1 SGHRS and CDR2 YFSETQ. The CDR3 DNA reads as TGCGCCAGCAGCTTACTAGTTTCGGATGAGCAGTTCTTC. Translated: CASSLLVSDEQFF.

The chain uses TRBV7-9 and TRBJ1-2; 8 bases match TRBD1. This CDR3 comprises 14 residues. V shed 7 bases, J shed 4 bases, and the junction held 8 bases outside the gene matches. CDR1 SEHNR and CDR2 FQNEAQ come from the germline V gene (reference sequence). In DNA form, the CDR3 reads TGTGCCAGCACCCAGGGGGCGCAGAGCTATGGCTACACCTTC. Residues: CASTQGAQSYGYTF.

This clone has only a few counts. J is TRBJ2-5 and V is TRBV7-8; 7 nucleotides align to TRBD1. This CDR3 is 15 amino acids long. Germline CDR1 is SGHVS and CDR2 is FQNEAQ. V gave up 5 bases and J gave up 2 bases; unmatched junction bases: 8. Here the CDR3 reads CASSPRQGKQETQYF. The CDR3 bases are TGTGCCAGCAGCCCCCGACAGGGAAAACAAGAGACCCAGTACTTC. The entire variable domain, with the rest obtained from reference TRBV7-8 and TRBJ2-5, is as follows: GAGVSQSPRYKVAKRGQDVALRCDPISGHVSLFWYQQALGQGPEFLTYFQNEAQLDKSGLPSDRFFAERPEGSVSTLKIQRTQQEDSAVYLCASSPRQGKQETQYFGPGTRLLVL.

The V call is TRBV7-9, the J call TRBJ2-1, with TRBD1 identical over 9 bases. This CDR3 is 18 amino acids long. The ends lost 5 bases at V and 5 bases at J; junction bases unmatched: 16. Germline CDR1 SEHNR, CDR2 FQNEAQ (reference sequence). CDR3 bases: TGTGCCAGCAGCCCCATAGAGGTACAGGGGGCCGAGGACAATGAGCAGTTCTTC. Residues: CASSPIEVQGAEDNEQFF.

V is TRBV5-1 and J is TRBJ2-3, with TRBD1 as a possible D gene (5 bases). V was cut by 4 bases and J by 4 bases, with 13 bases left in between. CDR1 and CDR2 (germline): SGHRS, YFSETQ. CDR3 size: 14 residues. CDR3 residues: CASSGRTLADTQYF. CDR3 in DNA: TGCGCCAGCAGCGGAAGGACATTAGCAGATACGCAGTATTTT.

The CDR3 sequence is CASSPRGDSNQPQHF. The CDR3 DNA follows: TGTGCCAGCAGCCCCCGCGGAGACAGCAATCAGCCCCAGCATTTT. The J gene is TRBJ1-5, the V gene TRBV7-2; D unclear. Germline V gene lookup returns CDR1 SGHTA and CDR2 FQGNSA. The CDR3 is 15 amino acids. Trimming cost V 5 bases and J 1 base, with 12 bases left between them.

This clone has just a few counts. The chain employs TRBV2 and TRBJ1-5; D is uncertain. V was pared by 1 base and J by 2 bases, with 9 bases between. The CDR3 is 15 amino acids. The germline V gene has CDR1 SNHLY and CDR2 FYNNEI. The CDR3 loop is CASSEGLLGNQPQHF. The CDR3 DNA is TGTGCCAGCAGTGAAGGTCTTTTAGGCAATCAGCCCCAGCATTTT.

The chain couples TRBV6-6 to TRBJ1-5, with D hard to call. The CDR3 covers 12 residues. V was clipped by 10 bases and J by 5 bases, with 12 bases between them. The germline V gene encodes CDR1 MNHNY and CDR2 SVGAGI (reference sequence). CDR3 coding DNA: TGTGCCATTGGACGGAGGGATCAGCCCCAGCATTTT. Translated, it gives CAIGRRDQPQHF.

The chain employs TRBV30 and TRBJ2-1, with 9 positions matching TRBD2. The CDR3 sequence is 15 residues long. CDR1 and CDR2 from the germline V gene are GTSNPN and SVGIG (reference sequence). Trimming cost V 3 bases and J 8 bases; bases outside gene matches: 11. CDR3 sequence: CAWSGISGRGHEQFF. The CDR3 region has the DNA TGTGCCTGGAGCGGGATTAGCGGGAGAGGGCATGAGCAGTTCTTC. The full variable domain, completed using reference TRBV30 and TRBJ2-1, is SQTIHQWPATLVQPVGSPLSLECTVEGTSNPNLYWYRQAAGRGLQLLFYSVGIGQISSEVPQNLSASRPQDRQFILSSKKLLLSDSGFYLCAWSGISGRGHEQFFGPGTRLTVL.

This clone was picked up many times. The CDR3 DNA is TGCGCCAGCAGCTTCCTGGGCGGGGGTTACGAGCAGTACTTC. Its protein is CASSFLGGGYEQYF. The V and J genes are TRBV5-1 and TRBJ2-7, with 7 bases lining up with TRBD2. This CDR3 contains 14 residues. The V gene end was trimmed by 2 bases and the J gene end by 4 bases; junction bases not matched to a gene: 6. Germline loops: CDR1 SGHRS, CDR2 YFSETQ.

The V and J genes are TRBV6-5 and TRBJ2-2; 12 bases fit TRBD1. CDR1 is MNHEY, CDR2 SVGAGI, per germline. Trimming removed 2 bases from V and 6 bases from J; junction bases left unmatched: 1. The CDR3 consists of 15 residues. The CDR3 spells CASSYGDRGPGELFF. DNA for the CDR3: TGTGCCAGCAGTTACGGGGACAGGGGGCCCGGGGAGCTGTTTTTT.

The rearrangement uses TRBV7-9 and TRBJ1-1; D call uncertain. The CDR3 has 13 amino acids. Trimming removed 4 bases at V and 1 base at J, with 7 bases between. CDR1 and CDR2 from the germline V gene are SEHNR and FQNEAQ (reference sequence). In DNA, the CDR3 is TGTGCCAGCAGCTCTAGCAGGAACACTGAAGCTTTCTTT. Encoded protein: CASSSSRNTEAFF.

This chain links TRBV5-1 with TRBJ2-5, with 7 positions matching TRBD2. This CDR3 is built from 12 residues. V lost 6 bases and J lost 5; bases outside the gene matches: 4. Per the germline V gene, CDR1 is SGHRS and CDR2 is YFSETQ. The CDR3: CASTSSGETQYF. In nucleotides, the CDR3 is TGCGCCAGCACCTCTAGCGGCGAGACCCAGTACTTC.

The CDR3 is CAWSTGQGASEQFF. CDR3 bases: TGTGCCTGGAGTACTGGGCAGGGGGCCAGTGAGCAGTTCTTC. The genes are TRBV30 and TRBJ2-1; TRBD1 matches 8 bases. V was pared by 2 bases and J by 9 bases, with 9 bases of the junction left unmatched. CDR1 is GTSNPN, CDR2 SVGIG, per germline (reference sequence). This CDR3 is built from 14 residues.

This rearrangement joins TRBV13 to TRBJ2-5, with 15 nucleotides matching TRBD2. The CDR3 runs 19 residues. Germline V gives CDR1 PRHDT, CDR2 FYEKMQ (reference sequence). V lost 2 bases and J lost 9; bases outside the gene matches: 16. CDR3 nucleotide sequence: TGTGCCAGCAGCTTATTAGGACTAGCGGGGGGGCCCGTTGAGGCGGCCCAGTACTTC. Its protein product is CASSLLGLAGGPVEAAQYF.

V and J are TRBV6-5 and TRBJ2-1, with 13 bases fitting TRBD2. Germline CDR1 and CDR2: MNHEY and SVGAGI. After removal of 2 bases from V and 12 bases from J, the junction contained 4 bases not matched to a gene. This CDR3 is 14 amino acids long. CDR3 protein: CASSYPGTSGVQFF. The DNA of the CDR3 is TGTGCCAGCAGTTACCCCGGGACTAGCGGGGTGCAGTTCTTC.